The sequence of this T cell receptor beta chain was determined in a study of blood T cell repertoires in COVID-19. The length of the CDR3 is 17 residues. Germline CDR1 and CDR2: SGHAT and FQNNGV. V was clipped by 1 base and J by 4 bases; unmatched bases: 11. Methods used by the authors: Reference gene primers were amplified, and this amplification served to estimate nucleated cell counts. The table came from immunoSEQ multiplex PCR; TCRdb's copy has only in-frame clones and leaves some out. The D gene and trimming were derived from the DNA, and the V and J assignments and clone size from that table. The repertoire holds under 300,000 clones, with about 93% as singletons.

The rearrangement joins TRBV11-2 to TRBJ2-5; 8 positions agree with TRBD2. The source material was PBMCs or T cells enriched from blood (not recorded which). The source of this sequence is a young woman who had recovered from COVID-19. The CDR3 loop is CASSLVPGGATGETQYF. As DNA, the CDR3 is TGTGCCAGCAGCTTAGTTCCCGGGGGGGCGACGGGAGAGACCCAGTACTTC.